The 5 T cell receptor beta chains below were found in one sample sequenced in a study of T cell repertoires in cytomegalovirus infection. TCRdb re-called the reads with MiXCR, one entry per CDR3 protein. The data contain about 700,000 distinct CDR3 sequences, around 32% of them singletons. The antigens of these receptors remain unknown. The sequenced sample was cultured PBMCs, obtained from culture after CMV antigen stimulation. These receptor sequences come from a human donor in good health (CMV status not recorded). Some clones in this sample may be carry-over from other donors' samples.

This rearrangement joins TRBV2 to TRBJ2-2, with D possibly being TRBD1 (5 bases). This CDR3 is 16 amino acids long. Germline CDR1 reads SNHLY; CDR2 reads FYNNEI. V lost 6 bases and J 7 bases, leaving 21 bases between the germline ends. The CDR3 spells CASRETGQGKSGELFF. In DNA, the CDR3 is TGTGCCAGCAGGGAAACTGGCCAGGGAAAGAGCGGGGAGCTGTTTTTT.

This clonotype turned up a few times. The chain recombines TRBV6-1 with TRBJ2-6; D not certain. This CDR3 spans 12 amino acids. Germline V lookup: CDR1 MNHNS, CDR2 SASEGT. V was pared by 7 bases and J by 1 base, with 2 bases between. The CDR3 reads CASKSGANVLTF. The CDR3 DNA sequence: TGTGCCAGCAAATCTGGGGCCAACGTCCTGACTTTC.

The rearrangement uses TRBV5-1 and TRBJ2-1, with 8 bases identical to TRBD2. The CDR3 extends over 14 amino acids. J was trimmed by 9 bases and V by 3 bases; bases with no gene match: 8. Looked up from germline, CDR1 is SGHRS and CDR2 is YFSETQ. In DNA, the CDR3 is TGCGCCAGCAGCTCCTTGACGGGGGGGGGTGAGCAGTTCTTC. The encoded protein is CASSSLTGGGEQFF.

The V and J genes are TRBV7-2 and TRBJ2-7; TRBD1 might be the D (6 bases). The CDR3 extends over 15 amino acids. V dropped 5 bases and J dropped 2 bases, with 16 bases sitting between them. Germline assignment: CDR1 SGHTA and CDR2 FQGNSA. DNA of the CDR3: TGTGCCAGCAGCAAATTTCGTGGGGGCCCCTACGAGCAGTACTTC. Encoded protein: CASSKFRGGPYEQYF.

This clonotype has more than one count but fewer than ten. The chain carries TRBV5-1 and TRBJ2-2; 7 bases fit TRBD1. Per the germline V gene, CDR1 is SGHRS and CDR2 is YFSETQ. The CDR3 has 12 residues. After removal of 5 bases from V and 11 bases from J, the junction contained 6 bases not matched to a gene. This chain's CDR3 is CASRGQTIELFF. The CDR3, as DNA: TGCGCCAGCAGGGGACAGACCATCGAGCTGTTTTTT.